Described below is a single T cell receptor beta chain sequence and its context. Antigen: not known. The junction shows a germline mismatch at one end, possibly a read error. The time point is: newly diagnosed GD, antithyroid drugs for less than 3 months. RNA isolated from PBMCs was used to make the TCR library. CDR3-region Arm-PCR and iRepertoire HTBI primers produced the TCR beta libraries. Each CDR3 protein gets one entry after TCRdb re-called the multiplex PCR reads with MiXCR. The sample lists roughly 500,000 distinct CDR3 sequences, about 13% seen once, with roughly a tenth in the top ten. The sample belongs to a study of regulatory T cells in long-lasting Graves disease. Study results and limitations: TCR diversity was lower in persistent Graves' patients (versus newly diagnosed ones). Segments TRBV28, TRBJ1-2 and TRBJ2-5 showed preferential usage in persistent disease.

Germline lookup yields CDR1 SGHNT and CDR2 YENEEA. This CDR3 comprises 16 residues. These data are also associated with another study on T cells in Graves' hyperthyroidism and ophthalmopathy. That paper states: The TCR CDR3 first-round RT-PCR relied on the HTBI primer set.

Specimen: peripheral blood mononuclear cells (PBMCs), collected at new diagnosis, from a patient treated with antithyroid drugs. The chain is built from TRBV11-3 and TRBJ2-1; 10 bases are a match to TRBD2. The receptor was derived from a man aged 25 to 40 with Graves disease. The CDR3 protein is CASSLVGTSEYSEQFF. CDR3 coding DNA: TGTGCCAGCAGCTTAGTTGGGACTAGCGAATACAGTGAGCAGTTCTTC.